The T cell receptor beta chain described here comes from a study of identifying expanded T cells in peripheral blood. Collection occurred without any documented infections or immune events in donors. TCRdb keeps only in-frame clones here, not all; method: immunoSEQ multiplex PCR. The data hold around 100,000 clones, with 88% observed a single time. Study-level points and caveats: Clone count variance between roughly 2-week samples rose with total template count.

V lost 3 bases and J 4 bases, leaving 6 bases between the germline ends. Germline V gives CDR1 DFQATT, CDR2 SNEGSKA (reference sequence). CDR3 length: 11 amino acids. This clone was seen only once. Its antigen is still unknown. The sequence derives from a person aged 18 to 70 in good health. The chain employs TRBV20-1 and TRBJ2-5; D is unclear. Sequencing was carried out using blood. The chain's CDR3 is CSASIAETQYF. CDR3 DNA: TGCAGTGCTAGTATAGCAGAGACCCAGTACTTC.